This T cell receptor (beta chain) came from a study of blood T cell repertoires in COVID-19. TCRdb's copy holds only in-frame clones and misses some; the assay was immunoSEQ multiplex PCR. This sample carries more than 150,000 clones, around 79% of them seen once, and the ten largest clones take around a sixth. Looked up from germline, CDR1 is SGHDT and CDR2 is YYEEEE. Trimming took off 4 bases at V and 7 bases at J, with 23 bases between the two ends. The CDR3 has 16 amino acids. Sequenced: peripheral blood. This clonotype originated in a man aged 60 to 69 with active or convalescent COVID-19. The chain couples TRBV5-6 to TRBJ2-5; the D call may be TRBD1 or TRBD2 (5 bases each). CDR3 nucleotide sequence: TGTGCCAGCAGCGTGGGAGACAGCCGTTTCCTCGGGACCCAGTACTTC. It translates to CASSVGDSRFLGTQYF.